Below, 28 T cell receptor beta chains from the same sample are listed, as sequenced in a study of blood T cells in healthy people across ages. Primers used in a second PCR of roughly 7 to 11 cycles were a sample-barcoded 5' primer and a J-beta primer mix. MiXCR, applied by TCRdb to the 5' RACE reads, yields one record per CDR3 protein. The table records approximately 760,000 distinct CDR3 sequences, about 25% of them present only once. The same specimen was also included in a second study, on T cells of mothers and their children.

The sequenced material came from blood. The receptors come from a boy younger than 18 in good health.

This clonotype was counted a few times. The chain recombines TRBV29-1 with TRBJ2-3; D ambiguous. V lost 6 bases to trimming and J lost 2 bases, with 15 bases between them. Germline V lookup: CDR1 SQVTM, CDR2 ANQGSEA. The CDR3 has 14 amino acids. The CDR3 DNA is TGCAGCGTATCCGTGGGGTCCATCACAGATACGCAGTATTTT. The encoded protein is CSVSVGSITDTQYF.

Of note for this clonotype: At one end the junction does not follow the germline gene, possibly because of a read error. DNA of the CDR3: TGCGCTAGCAGCCAAGTGGGCCGGCAGCCCTACGAGCAGTACTTC. It specifies CASSQVGRQPYEQYF. The gene calls are TRBV4-1 and TRBJ2-7; no firm D call. The CDR3 is 15 residues long. Germline V gene sequence: CDR1 MGHRA, CDR2 YSYEKL.

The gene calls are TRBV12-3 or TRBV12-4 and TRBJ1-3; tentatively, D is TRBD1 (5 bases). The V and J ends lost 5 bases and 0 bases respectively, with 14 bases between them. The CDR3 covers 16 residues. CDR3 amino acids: CASSDPGTGSGNTIYF. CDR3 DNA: TGTGCCAGCAGTGACCCAGGGACCGGCTCTGGAAACACCATATATTTT.

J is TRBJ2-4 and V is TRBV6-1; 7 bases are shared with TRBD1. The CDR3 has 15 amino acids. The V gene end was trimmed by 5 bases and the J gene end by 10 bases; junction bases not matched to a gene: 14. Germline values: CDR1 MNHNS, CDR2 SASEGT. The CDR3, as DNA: TGTGCCAGCAGTCCCCGGGACAGCCCTACCCTAATTCAGTACTTC. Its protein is CASSPRDSPTLIQYF.

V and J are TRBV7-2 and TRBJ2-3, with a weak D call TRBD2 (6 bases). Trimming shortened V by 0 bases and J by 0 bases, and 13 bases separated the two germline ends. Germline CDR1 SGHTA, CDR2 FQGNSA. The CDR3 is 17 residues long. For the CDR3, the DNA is TGTGCCAGCAGCTTAGCATCCGGACTACTAAGCACAGATACGCAGTATTTT. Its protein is CASSLASGLLSTDTQYF.

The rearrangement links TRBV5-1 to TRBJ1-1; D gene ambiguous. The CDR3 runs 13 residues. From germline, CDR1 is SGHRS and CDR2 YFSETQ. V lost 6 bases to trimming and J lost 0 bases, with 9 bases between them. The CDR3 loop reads CASTSRLNTEAFF. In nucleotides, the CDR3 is TGCGCCAGCACTAGCAGGTTGAACACTGAAGCTTTCTTT. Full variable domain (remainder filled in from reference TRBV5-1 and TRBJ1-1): KAGVTQTPRYLIKTRGQQVTLSCSPISGHRSVSWYQQTPGQGLQFLFEYFSETQRNKGNFPGRFSGRQFSNSRSEMNVSTLELGDSALYLCASTSRLNTEAFFGQGTRLTVV.

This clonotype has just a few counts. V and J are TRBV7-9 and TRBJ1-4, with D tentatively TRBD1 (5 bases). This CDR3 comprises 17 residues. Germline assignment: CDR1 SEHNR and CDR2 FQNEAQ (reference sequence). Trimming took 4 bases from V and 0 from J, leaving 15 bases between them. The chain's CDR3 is CASSWAGDSATNEKLFF. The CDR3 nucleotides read TGTGCCAGCAGCTGGGCGGGAGACAGTGCAACTAATGAAAAACTGTTTTTT.

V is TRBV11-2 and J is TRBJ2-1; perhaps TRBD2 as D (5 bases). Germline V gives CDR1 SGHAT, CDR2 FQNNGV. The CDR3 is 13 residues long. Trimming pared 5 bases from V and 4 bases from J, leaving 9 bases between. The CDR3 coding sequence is TGTGCCAGCAGCACTCTAGCTTACAATGAGCAGTTCTTC. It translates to CASSTLAYNEQFF.

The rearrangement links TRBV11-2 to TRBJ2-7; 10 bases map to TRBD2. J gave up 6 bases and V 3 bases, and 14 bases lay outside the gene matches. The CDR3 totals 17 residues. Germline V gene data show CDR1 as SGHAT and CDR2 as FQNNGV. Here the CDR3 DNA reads TGTGCCAGCAGCTTTCCCGACGGGCTAGCGGGAGTCAGCGAGCAGTACTTC. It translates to CASSFPDGLAGVSEQYF.

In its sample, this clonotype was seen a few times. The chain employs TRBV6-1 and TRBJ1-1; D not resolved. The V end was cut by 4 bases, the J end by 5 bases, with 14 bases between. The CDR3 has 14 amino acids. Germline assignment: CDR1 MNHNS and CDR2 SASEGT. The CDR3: CASSVEGRQTEAFF. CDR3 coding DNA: TGTGCCAGCAGTGTTGAGGGCCGGCAGACTGAAGCTTTCTTT.

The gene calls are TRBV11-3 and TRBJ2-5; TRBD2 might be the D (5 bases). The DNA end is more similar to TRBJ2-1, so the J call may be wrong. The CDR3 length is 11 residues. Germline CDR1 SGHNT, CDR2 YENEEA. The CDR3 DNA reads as TGTGCCAGCAAAGAGCGGAATGAGCAGTTCTTC. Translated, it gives CASKERNEQFF.

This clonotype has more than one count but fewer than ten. Here the CDR3 DNA reads TGTGCCAGCAGATCCCTTGATGAAAAACTGTTTTTT. It specifies CASRSLDEKLFF. The chain recombines TRBV25-1 with TRBJ1-4, with D unclear. Germline loops: CDR1 MGHDK, CDR2 SYGVNS. The CDR3 extends over 12 amino acids. V was trimmed by 6 bases and J by 6 bases, leaving 8 bases between them.

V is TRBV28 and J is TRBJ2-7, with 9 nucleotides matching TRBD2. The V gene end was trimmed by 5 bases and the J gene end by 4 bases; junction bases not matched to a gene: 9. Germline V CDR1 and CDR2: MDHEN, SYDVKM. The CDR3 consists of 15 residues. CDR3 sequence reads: CASSPSRLAGYEQYF. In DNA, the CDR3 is TGTGCCAGCAGTCCGAGCCGGCTAGCGGGATACGAGCAGTACTTC. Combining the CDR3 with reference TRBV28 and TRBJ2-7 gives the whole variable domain DVKVTQSSRYLVKRTGEKVFLECVQDMDHENMFWYRQDPGLGLRLIYFSYDVKMKEKGDIPEGYSVSREKKERFSLILESASTNQTSMYLCASSPSRLAGYEQYFGPGTRLTVT.

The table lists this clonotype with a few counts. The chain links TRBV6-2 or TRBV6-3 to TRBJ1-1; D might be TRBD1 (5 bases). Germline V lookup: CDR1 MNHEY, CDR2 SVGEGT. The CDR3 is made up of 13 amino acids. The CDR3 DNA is TGTGACTCGGGGACCAGGTGGAACACTGAAGCTTTCTTT. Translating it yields CDSGTRWNTEAFF.

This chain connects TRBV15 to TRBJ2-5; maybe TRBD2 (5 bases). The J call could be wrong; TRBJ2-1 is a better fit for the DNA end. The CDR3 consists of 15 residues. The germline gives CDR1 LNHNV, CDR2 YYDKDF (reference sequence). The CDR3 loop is CATSRNGNKNNEQFF. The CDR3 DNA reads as TGTGCCACCAGCAGAAACGGGAACAAAAACAATGAGCAGTTCTTC.

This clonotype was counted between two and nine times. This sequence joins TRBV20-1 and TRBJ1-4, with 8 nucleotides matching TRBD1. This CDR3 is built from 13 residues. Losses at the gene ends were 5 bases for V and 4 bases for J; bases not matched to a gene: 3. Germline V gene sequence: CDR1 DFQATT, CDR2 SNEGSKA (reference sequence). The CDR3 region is CSAVDRGNEKLFF. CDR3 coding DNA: TGCAGTGCTGTAGACAGGGGTAATGAAAAACTGTTTTTT.

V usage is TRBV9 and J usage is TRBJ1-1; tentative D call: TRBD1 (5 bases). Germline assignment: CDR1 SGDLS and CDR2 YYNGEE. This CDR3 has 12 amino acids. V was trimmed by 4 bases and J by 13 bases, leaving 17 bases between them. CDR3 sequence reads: CASSPTGTEYFF. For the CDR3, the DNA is TGTGCCAGCAGCCCGACCGGGACGGAGTATTTCTTT.

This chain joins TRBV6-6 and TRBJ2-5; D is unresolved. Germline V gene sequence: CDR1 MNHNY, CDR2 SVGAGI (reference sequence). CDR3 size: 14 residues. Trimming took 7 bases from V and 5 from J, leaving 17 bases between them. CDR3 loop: CASIRAPEVETQYF. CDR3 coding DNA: TGTGCCAGCATTCGGGCACCCGAAGTGGAGACCCAGTACTTC.

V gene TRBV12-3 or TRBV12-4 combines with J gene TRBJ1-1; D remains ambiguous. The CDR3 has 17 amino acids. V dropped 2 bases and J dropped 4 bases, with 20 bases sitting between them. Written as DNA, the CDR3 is TGTGCCAGCAGTTTATCCGTCGGCGGGGTATTAGGCACTGAAGCTTTCTTT. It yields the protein CASSLSVGGVLGTEAFF.

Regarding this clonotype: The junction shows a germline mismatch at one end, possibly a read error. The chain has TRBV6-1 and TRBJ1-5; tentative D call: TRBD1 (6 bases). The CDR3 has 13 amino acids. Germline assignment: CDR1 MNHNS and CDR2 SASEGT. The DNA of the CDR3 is TGTACCAGCAGTCCCGAGGGGGGTCAGCCCCAGCATTTT. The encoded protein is CTSSPEGGQPQHF.

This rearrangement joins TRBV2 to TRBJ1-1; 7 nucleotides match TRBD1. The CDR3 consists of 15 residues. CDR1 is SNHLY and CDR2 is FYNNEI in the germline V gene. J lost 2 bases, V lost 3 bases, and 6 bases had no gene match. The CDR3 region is CASSDRRGGNTEAFF. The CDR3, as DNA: TGTGCCAGCAGTGACCGCCGAGGGGGCAACACTGAAGCTTTCTTT.

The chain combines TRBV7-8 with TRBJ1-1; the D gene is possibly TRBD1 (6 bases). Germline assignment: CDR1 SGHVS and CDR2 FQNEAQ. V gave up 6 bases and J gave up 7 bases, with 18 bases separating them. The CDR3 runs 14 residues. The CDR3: CASRDTAGVLEAFF. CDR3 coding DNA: TGTGCCAGCAGAGACACTGCAGGGGTCCTTGAAGCTTTCTTT. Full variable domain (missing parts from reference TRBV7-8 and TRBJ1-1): GAGVSQSPRYKVAKRGQDVALRCDPISGHVSLFWYQQALGQGPEFLTYFQNEAQLDKSGLPSDRFFAERPEGSVSTLKIQRTQQEDSAVYLCASRDTAGVLEAFFGQGTRLTVV.

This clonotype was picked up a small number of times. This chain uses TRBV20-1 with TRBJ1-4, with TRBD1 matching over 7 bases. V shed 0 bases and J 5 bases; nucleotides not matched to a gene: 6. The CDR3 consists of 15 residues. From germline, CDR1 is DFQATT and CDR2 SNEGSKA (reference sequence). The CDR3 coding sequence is TGCAGTGCTAGAGATTGGACAGGACTGAATGAAAAACTGTTTTTT. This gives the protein CSARDWTGLNEKLFF.

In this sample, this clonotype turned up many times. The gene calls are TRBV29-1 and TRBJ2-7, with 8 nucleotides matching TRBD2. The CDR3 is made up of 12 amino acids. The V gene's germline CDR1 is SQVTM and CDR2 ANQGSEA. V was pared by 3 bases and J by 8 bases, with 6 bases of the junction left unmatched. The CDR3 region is CSVDPGGGQQYF. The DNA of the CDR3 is TGCAGCGTTGACCCAGGCGGGGGGCAGCAGTACTTC.

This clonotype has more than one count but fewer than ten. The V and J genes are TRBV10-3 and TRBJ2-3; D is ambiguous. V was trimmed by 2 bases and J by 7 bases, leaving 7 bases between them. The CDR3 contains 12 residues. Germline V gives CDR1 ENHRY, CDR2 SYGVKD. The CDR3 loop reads CAISERSNTQYF. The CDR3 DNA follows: TGTGCCATCAGTGAGAGGAGCAATACGCAGTATTTT.

The CDR3: CASSVSGTYNEQFF. CDR3 DNA sequence: TGTGCCAGCAGTGTTAGCGGAACTTACAATGAGCAGTTCTTC. The chain is built from TRBV2 and TRBJ2-1, with D possibly matching TRBD2 (6 bases). The germline gives CDR1 SNHLY, CDR2 FYNNEI. The CDR3 has 14 residues. Trimming stripped 4 bases from V and 4 bases from J, with 11 bases between.

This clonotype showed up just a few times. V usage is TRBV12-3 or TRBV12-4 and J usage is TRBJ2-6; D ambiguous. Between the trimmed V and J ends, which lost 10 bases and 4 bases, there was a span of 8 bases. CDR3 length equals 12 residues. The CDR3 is CATRLGANVLTF. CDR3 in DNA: TGTGCCACCAGGTTGGGGGCCAACGTCCTGACTTTC.

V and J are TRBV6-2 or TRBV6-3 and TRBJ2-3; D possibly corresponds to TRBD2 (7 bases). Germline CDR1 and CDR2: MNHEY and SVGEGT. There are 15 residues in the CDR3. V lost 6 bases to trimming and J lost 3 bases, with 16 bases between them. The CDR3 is CASSPRGAGTDTQYF. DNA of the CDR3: TGTGCCAGCAGCCCCAGGGGAGCGGGAACAGATACGCAGTATTTT.